This passage covers 26 T cell receptor beta chains from one sample sequenced in a study of blood T cell repertoires in COVID-19. The table came from immunoSEQ multiplex PCR; TCRdb's copy has only in-frame clones and leaves some out. Of some 300,000 clones in the sample, roughly 90% were seen once. Sequenced material: PBMCs or T cells enriched from blood (not recorded which). These receptors originate from a woman aged 25 to 45 who had been exposed to COVID-19.

This sequence joins TRBV19 and TRBJ2-7, with TRBD1 as a possible D gene (6 bases). The CDR3 is 12 amino acids. Germline values: CDR1 LNHDA, CDR2 SQIVND (reference sequence). V was shortened by 6 bases and J by 6 bases, with 12 bases between the two germline ends. CDR3 DNA: TGTGCCAGTAGCCTCACAGGGTTCGAGCAGTACTTC. This codes for CASSLTGFEQYF. Supplemented by reference TRBV19 and TRBJ2-7, the full variable domain reads DGGITQSPKYLFRKEGQNVTLSCEQNLNHDAMYWYRQDPGQGLRLIYYSQIVNDFQKGDIAEGYSVSREKKESFPLTVTSAQKNPTAFYLCASSLTGFEQYFGPGTRLTVT.

This clone came up once. The same CDR3 can be traced to other DNA sequences in this sample. The chain links TRBV5-1 to TRBJ1-1, with D possibly TRBD1 on 6 matching bases. The CDR3 extends over 12 amino acids. In germline, CDR1 is SGHRS, CDR2 YFSETQ. V shed 2 bases and J shed 5 bases, with 7 bases lying between them. CDR3 sequence: CASSFQGTEAFF. CDR3 bases: TGCGCCAGCAGCTTTCAGGGGACTGAAGCTTTCTTT.

This clone appeared a single time. The chain is built from TRBV7-2 and TRBJ2-7; D remains ambiguous. This CDR3 has 13 amino acids. Trimming removed 5 bases from V and 0 bases from J, with 8 bases in between. The germline V gene has CDR1 SGHTA and CDR2 FQGNSA. The CDR3 nucleotides read TGTGCCAGCAGCATACGCGCCTCCTACGAGCAGTACTTC. Translation: CASSIRASYEQYF.

The chain uses TRBV2 and TRBJ1-5, with TRBD1 identical over 7 bases. J gave up 2 bases and V 3 bases, and 1 base lay outside the gene matches. Germline-derived CDR1 and CDR2 are SNHLY and FYNNEI. CDR3 length equals 14 residues. The chain's CDR3 is CASSETGRNQPQHF. In DNA form, the CDR3 reads TGTGCCAGCAGTGAGACAGGGCGCAATCAGCCCCAGCATTTT.

V usage is TRBV19 and J usage is TRBJ1-1; D possibly corresponds to TRBD1 (5 bases). V dropped 3 bases and J dropped 0 bases, with 11 bases sitting between them. The CDR3 extends over 15 amino acids. Germline CDR1 LNHDA, CDR2 SQIVND (reference sequence). In DNA, the CDR3 is TGTGCCAGTAGTATGGTAGGACACCTGAACACTGAAGCTTTCTTT. Residues: CASSMVGHLNTEAFF.

The chain is built from TRBV15 and TRBJ1-3; 8 bases are a match to TRBD1. Germline CDR1 reads LNHNV; CDR2 reads YYDKDF (reference sequence). This CDR3 spans 19 amino acids. The trim removed 3 bases at V and 1 base at J, leaving 14 bases unmatched. In nucleotides, the CDR3 is TGTGCCACCAGCAGGTCCTGGGGTTCAGGGGGCGCTTCTGGAAACACCATATATTTT. Translated: CATSRSWGSGGASGNTIYF.

The chain combines TRBV5-1 with TRBJ2-7, with 7 bases matching TRBD1. Trimming took 7 bases from V and 0 from J; bases not matched to a gene: 4. This CDR3 is 13 amino acids long. CDR1 SGHRS and CDR2 YFSETQ come from the germline V gene. CDR3 bases: TGCGCCAGCGGGACAGAGATCTCCTACGAGCAGTACTTC. This gives the protein CASGTEISYEQYF.

This sequence joins TRBV7-9 and TRBJ1-3; D is undetermined. V was pared by 2 bases and J by 0 bases, with 5 bases between. This CDR3 contains 14 residues. The germline CDR1 and CDR2 sequences are SEHNR and FQNEAQ (reference sequence). The CDR3 DNA reads as TGTGCCAGCAGCTTATATTACTCTGGAAACACCATATATTTT. This gives the protein CASSLYYSGNTIYF.

The chain uses TRBV7-9 and TRBJ1-6; no definite D call. The CDR3 contains 13 residues. Germline assignment: CDR1 SEHNR and CDR2 FQNEAQ (reference sequence). V shed 4 bases and J shed 9 bases, with 10 bases lying between them. The CDR3, as DNA: TGTGCCAGCAGCTCTCGATCCAGTTCACCCCTCCACTTT. It translates to CASSSRSSSPLHF.

The chain links TRBV4-1 to TRBJ1-5; TRBD1 matches 9 bases. The CDR3 totals 17 residues. Germline assignment: CDR1 MGHRA and CDR2 YSYEKL. Trimming at V came to 5 bases and at J to 6 bases, leaving 14 bases not matched to a gene. The DNA of the CDR3 is TGCGCCAGCAGCTCCCAAGAAGGACAGGGGATATCTCAGCCCCAGCATTTT. Its translation is CASSSQEGQGISQPQHF.

V is TRBV5-4 and J is TRBJ1-5, with TRBD1 matching 7 bases. The CDR3 covers 15 residues. The V and J ends lost 5 bases and 3 bases, in that order; junction bases with no gene match: 8. Germline assignment: CDR1 SGHNT and CDR2 YYREEE (reference sequence). The CDR3: CASRPGGSDNQPQHF. CDR3 coding DNA: TGTGCCAGCAGGCCAGGGGGATCGGACAATCAGCCCCAGCATTTT. Full variable domain (rest looked up from reference TRBV5-4 and TRBJ1-5): ETGVTQSPTHLIKTRGQQVTLRCSSQSGHNTVSWYQQALGQGPQFIFQYYREEENGRGNFPPRFSGLQFPNYSSELNVNALELDDSALYLCASRPGGSDNQPQHFGDGTRLSIL.

The chain combines TRBV5-1 with TRBJ2-5; 7 bases map to TRBD2. Germline V lookup: CDR1 SGHRS, CDR2 YFSETQ. This CDR3 has 13 amino acids. V shed 1 base, J shed 5 bases, and the junction held 2 bases outside the gene matches. The DNA of the CDR3 is TGCGCCAGCAGCTTGAGGGAGGGGGAGACCCAGTACTTC. This translates into CASSLREGETQYF.

This rearrangement joins TRBV25-1 to TRBJ1-5, with TRBD1 matching 7 bases. Germline V gene data show CDR1 as MGHDK and CDR2 as SYGVNS. The CDR3 loop spans 14 amino acids. The V and J ends lost 3 bases and 5 bases, in that order; junction bases with no gene match: 4. DNA of the CDR3: TGTGCCAGCAGTGAGACAGGGTACTATCAGCCCCAGCATTTT. It yields the protein CASSETGYYQPQHF.

The genes are TRBV9 and TRBJ1-1; 8 nucleotides line up with TRBD1. The CDR3 spans 15 residues. Germline V CDR1 and CDR2: SGDLS, YYNGEE. Losses at the gene ends were 3 bases for V and 3 bases for J; bases not matched to a gene: 7. The CDR3 protein is CASSARGTGDTEAFF. CDR3 in DNA: TGTGCCAGCAGCGCCCGGGGGACAGGAGACACTGAAGCTTTCTTT.

This sequence joins TRBV4-3 and TRBJ1-3, with D hard to call. The CDR3 extends over 15 amino acids. The ends were cut back, 4 bases at V and 2 bases at J, with 12 bases in the middle. Germline lookup yields CDR1 LGHNA and CDR2 YSLEER. Here the CDR3 DNA reads TGCGCCAGCAGCCTTTTAGTGCGTCCTGGAAACACCATATATTTT. It translates to CASSLLVRPGNTIYF.

This clone has a handful of counts. The genes are TRBV19 and TRBJ1-1; D is unclear. The V and J ends lost 9 bases and 4 bases respectively, with 12 bases between them. CDR1 is LNHDA and CDR2 is SQIVND in the germline V gene (reference sequence). The CDR3 has 12 amino acids. DNA for the CDR3: TGTGCCAGCGGCCCCCGGGGCACTGAAGCTTTCTTT. As protein: CASGPRGTEAFF.

V is TRBV4-1 and J is TRBJ2-1; TRBD1 matches at 8 bases. Germline lookup yields CDR1 MGHRA and CDR2 YSYEKL. J gave up 9 bases and V 4 bases, and 2 bases lay outside the gene matches. The CDR3 runs 12 residues. Written as DNA, the CDR3 is TGCGCCAGCAGCCCAGACAGGGGTGAGCAGTTCTTC. Its translation is CASSPDRGEQFF.

The J gene is TRBJ1-6, the V gene TRBV5-1; tentative D call: TRBD1 (5 bases). From germline, CDR1 is SGHRS and CDR2 YFSETQ. This CDR3 is built from 14 residues. V was cut by 4 bases and J by 7 bases, with 12 bases left in between. The CDR3 DNA sequence: TGCGCCAGCAGCGGGGGGTTAGGGAATTCACCCCTCCACTTT. Translating it yields CASSGGLGNSPLHF. Based on the CDR3 plus reference TRBV5-1 and TRBJ1-6, the full variable domain is KAGVTQTPRYLIKTRGQQVTLSCSPISGHRSVSWYQQTPGQGLQFLFEYFSETQRNKGNFPGRFSGRQFSNSRSEMNVSTLELGDSALYLCASSGGLGNSPLHFGNGTRLTVT.

The rearrangement links TRBV19 to TRBJ1-2; D is undetermined. Germline V gene sequence: CDR1 LNHDA, CDR2 SQIVND (reference sequence). Trimming stripped 11 bases from V and 2 bases from J, with 15 bases between. CDR3 length equals 13 residues. CDR3 DNA sequence: TGTGCCTGTGGGCAGTCTAAAAACTATGGCTACACCTTC. Its translation is CACGQSKNYGYTF. Filled out from reference TRBV19 and TRBJ1-2, the complete variable domain reads DGGITQSPKYLFRKEGQNVTLSCEQNLNHDAMYWYRQDPGQGLRLIYYSQIVNDFQKGDIAEGYSVSREKKESFPLTVTSAQKNPTAFYLCACGQSKNYGYTFGSGTRLTVV.

This chain joins TRBV20-1 and TRBJ1-1; TRBD1 matches 7 bases. Germline V CDR1 and CDR2: DFQATT, SNEGSKA (reference sequence). The CDR3 consists of 11 residues. The CDR3 here is CRGQQNTEAFF. The CDR3 bases are TGCAGGGGACAGCAGAACACTGAAGCTTTCTTT.

J is TRBJ1-2 and V is TRBV7-6; possible D gene TRBD1, 6 bases. The V end lost 1 base, the J end lost 7 bases, and 16 bases lay between the germline ends. The V gene's germline CDR1 is SGHVS and CDR2 FNYEAQ. This CDR3 contains 15 residues. The CDR3 bases are TGTGCCAGCAGCTTAGAACTGGGGGCGACGGGTGGCTACACCTTC. This sequence encodes CASSLELGATGGYTF.

By its share, this clone is medium-sized. The same CDR3 also results from other DNA sequences found in this sample. This chain links TRBV3-1 (or the pseudogene TRBV3-2) with TRBJ1-5; possibly TRBD1 for D (5 bases). V was cut by 1 base and J by 7 bases, with 8 bases left in between. The V gene's germline CDR1 is LGHDT and CDR2 YNNKEL (reference sequence). This CDR3 comprises 13 residues. The CDR3 loop is CASSQVGGQPQHF. Written as DNA, the CDR3 is TGTGCCAGCAGCCAAGTGGGGGGACAGCCCCAGCATTTT.

This clone was seen a handful of times. The genes are TRBV5-1 and TRBJ2-1; D call uncertain. The CDR3 has 15 amino acids. Trimming shortened V by 3 bases and J by 0 bases, and 10 bases separated the two germline ends. Germline CDR1 is SGHRS and CDR2 is YFSETQ. The DNA for the CDR3 is TGCGCCAGCAGCTACACAGAAAGCTCCTACAATGAGCAGTTCTTC. It yields the protein CASSYTESSYNEQFF.

This chain uses TRBV7-9 with TRBJ1-3, with TRBD1 matching over 9 bases. With V trimmed by 5 bases and J by 4 bases, 6 bases remained unmatched. The germline V gene encodes CDR1 SEHNR and CDR2 FQNEAQ (reference sequence). This CDR3 is built from 15 residues. The DNA for the CDR3 is TGTGCCAGCAGCCGAACAGGGGGCGAAGGAAACACCATATATTTT. Residues: CASSRTGGEGNTIYF.

The chain combines TRBV7-8 with TRBJ2-5; 11 nucleotides agree with TRBD2. Germline V gives CDR1 SGHVS, CDR2 FQNEAQ. CDR3 length equals 15 residues. Trimming removed 2 bases from V and 2 bases from J; junction bases left unmatched: 1. CDR3 sequence reads: CASSLLAGGQETQYF. The DNA of the CDR3 is TGTGCCAGCAGCTTACTAGCGGGGGGACAAGAGACCCAGTACTTC.

This clone was counted only a few times. The chain links TRBV6-2 or TRBV6-3 to TRBJ1-5; 9 bases are shared with TRBD1. Germline CDR1 MNHEY, CDR2 SVGEGT. V lost 4 bases and J lost 1; bases outside the gene matches: 14. The CDR3 is made up of 19 amino acids. This CDR3 reads CASSSARDRVGVSNQPQHF. The CDR3 coding sequence is TGTGCCAGCAGTTCCGCCCGGGACAGGGTAGGAGTGAGCAATCAGCCCCAGCATTTT.